The 9 T cell receptor beta chains below all came from one sample that was sequenced in a study of T-cell reconstitution after alpha-beta-depleted transplantation in children. A TCRbeta library incorporating unique molecular identifiers was prepared. TCRdb redid the calling of the PCR reads with MiXCR, one entry per CDR3 protein. The data show about 160,000 distinct CDR3 sequences, over 8.5% seen once. The sample in question was PBMCs, obtained before TCRalphabeta/CD19-depleted stem cell transplant. These TCRs come from a boy between 2 and 10 years old with acute myeloid leukemia, due to receive a stem cell transplant.

The rearrangement joins TRBV6-6 to TRBJ2-1, with TRBD2 identical over 8 bases. In germline, CDR1 is MNHNY, CDR2 SVGAGI (reference sequence). The CDR3 consists of 11 residues. Trimming at V came to 8 bases and at J to 15 bases, leaving 9 bases not matched to a gene. The CDR3 region has the DNA TGTGCCAGCGCCTTGGGGCGGGAGGCGTTCTTC. It encodes CASALGREAFF.

This clonotype was picked up many times. The chain links TRBV2 to TRBJ1-2; D remains unclear. CDR3 length: 14 residues. Germline V gene data show CDR1 as SNHLY and CDR2 as FYNNEI. V was trimmed by 3 bases and J by 0 bases, leaving 8 bases between them. This CDR3 reads CASSESPSNYGYTF. The CDR3, as DNA: TGTGCCAGCAGTGAGAGCCCTTCTAACTATGGCTACACCTTC.

This clonotype came up many times. This chain links TRBV3-1 with TRBJ1-2; the D gene is possibly TRBD1 (6 bases). Trimming took 1 base from V and 4 from J, leaving 10 bases between them. The CDR3 has 14 amino acids. The germline CDR1 and CDR2 sequences are LGHDT and YNNKEL (reference sequence). CDR3 in DNA: TGTGCCAGCAGCCAAGCAGGGGATGGCTATGGCTACACCTTC. Protein: CASSQAGDGYGYTF.

This clonotype was detected many times. The chain is built from TRBV3-1 and TRBJ2-1; D possibly corresponds to TRBD2 (6 bases). Germline-derived CDR1 and CDR2 are LGHDT and YNNKEL (reference sequence). V lost 5 bases, J lost 8 bases, and 13 bases lay in between. The CDR3 consists of 13 residues. DNA for the CDR3: TGTGCCAGCAGCTTGGAGGGCCACTATGAGCAGTTCTTC. Its protein is CASSLEGHYEQFF.

This clonotype was detected many times. This sequence joins TRBV6-1 and TRBJ2-2; the D gene is possibly TRBD2 (5 bases). V dropped 5 bases and J dropped 6 bases, with 13 bases sitting between them. This CDR3 comprises 14 residues. In germline, CDR1 is MNHNS, CDR2 SASEGT. The CDR3 spells CASSIPRDPGELFF. The CDR3 bases are TGTGCCAGCAGTATCCCCCGGGATCCCGGGGAGCTGTTTTTT.

The chain is built from TRBV30 and TRBJ2-3; D is uncertain. CDR1 and CDR2 (germline): GTSNPN, SVGIG (reference sequence). The germline V and J ends were trimmed by 0 bases and 3 bases, with 13 bases remaining between them. There are 15 residues in the CDR3. This CDR3 is CAWSVQGLGTDTQYF. CDR3 bases: TGTGCCTGGAGTGTACAAGGGTTGGGAACAGATACGCAGTATTTT.

This clonotype was recorded at least ten times. V and J are TRBV12-3 or TRBV12-4 and TRBJ1-2, with 8 bases identical to TRBD1. Trimming removed 4 bases from V and 9 bases from J; junction bases left unmatched: 7. The CDR3 covers 13 residues. DNA for the CDR3: TGTGCCAGCAGTTCAGGACAGGGTCAGCGCTACACCTTC. Translation: CASSSGQGQRYTF.

The sample holds many counts of this clonotype. This chain uses TRBV12-3 or TRBV12-4 with TRBJ2-1; tentative D call: TRBD2 (6 bases). The CDR3 length is 12 residues. The germline V and J ends were trimmed by 7 bases and 3 bases, with 7 bases remaining between them. CDR3 protein: CASTGDYNEQFF. The CDR3 DNA is TGTGCCAGCACGGGGGACTACAATGAGCAGTTCTTC.

At least ten counts were recorded for this clonotype. The rearrangement uses TRBV27 and TRBJ2-3; no reliable D call. Germline CDR1 and CDR2: MNHEY and SMNVEV (reference sequence). Trimming took off 3 bases at V and 0 bases at J, with 7 bases between the two ends. The CDR3 length is 14 residues. The CDR3 protein is CASSFLDSTDTQYF. For the CDR3, the DNA is TGTGCCAGCAGTTTCCTCGACAGCACAGATACGCAGTATTTT.